What follows are 27 T cell receptor beta chains derived from one specimen sequenced in a study of cytomegalovirus exposure and HLA in healthy donors. PCR used 60 Vbeta primers and 13 Jbeta primers. Generated by immunoSEQ multiplex PCR, the TCRdb table keeps only in-frame clones and is missing some. Counted here are under 35,000 clones, about 64% occurring once; the ten biggest clones make up around 40%. The sequenced material came from PBMCs. These receptors were obtained from a male donor in good health and CMV-seropositive.

The chain links TRBV19 to TRBJ2-3; D call uncertain. Trimming left V 4 bases short and J 3 bases short, with 11 bases between. Germline CDR1 reads LNHDA; CDR2 reads SQIVND (reference sequence). The length of the CDR3 is 14 residues. CDR3 nucleotides: TGTGCCAGTAGTAACGTCCAGGCTACAGATACGCAGTATTTT. Translated, it gives CASSNVQATDTQYF.

The V and J genes are TRBV28 and TRBJ2-7; TRBD1 matches at 12 bases. The CDR3 is 18 residues long. The germline V gene encodes CDR1 MDHEN and CDR2 SYDVKM. V dropped 4 bases and J dropped 3; count of bases not matched to a gene: 13. For the CDR3, the DNA is TGTGCCAGCAGTTCCTTCCCAGGGGGACAGGGGGCTAGCTACGAGCAGTACTTC. It codes for CASSSFPGGQGASYEQYF.

The chain links TRBV30 to TRBJ2-1; 8 bases agree with TRBD2. This CDR3 contains 15 residues. J gave up 9 bases and V 5 bases, and 15 bases lay outside the gene matches. CDR1 is GTSNPN, CDR2 SVGIG, per germline (reference sequence). The CDR3 loop is CAWRDRLAGLIEQFF. CDR3 bases: TGTGCCTGGCGCGACCGGCTAGCGGGCCTTATTGAGCAGTTCTTC.

There are a few counts of this clone. The V gene is TRBV6-6, the J gene TRBJ1-1, with a tentative D call TRBD1 (5 bases). Deletions cut 6 bases from V and 12 bases from J, with 17 bases between. CDR3 length: 12 amino acids. Germline-derived CDR1 and CDR2 are MNHNY and SVGAGI (reference sequence). The CDR3 DNA is TGTGCCAGCAGCGAGCGGGACTTTCGGTCTTTCTTT. It encodes CASSERDFRSFF.

The chain joins TRBV27 to TRBJ1-1; D is ambiguous. Between the trimmed V and J ends, which lost 1 base and 7 bases, there was a span of 16 bases. The CDR3 has 15 residues. Germline lookup yields CDR1 MNHEY and CDR2 SMNVEV (reference sequence). As DNA, the CDR3 is TGTGCCAGCAGTTTATTCCGACCCCTGGGCCTTGAAGCTTTCTTT. Encoded protein: CASSLFRPLGLEAFF.

The chain combines TRBV7-9 with TRBJ2-7, with 9 bases aligning to TRBD2. CDR1 and CDR2 (germline): SEHNR, FQNEAQ (reference sequence). The length of the CDR3 is 14 residues. V gave up 5 bases and J gave up 9 bases; unmatched junction bases: 11. Written as DNA, the CDR3 is TGTGCCAGCAGCCAACTGACTAGCGGTAGGCCGCAGTACTTC. Translation gives CASSQLTSGRPQYF.

This clone was seen only once. The CDR3 protein is CASSFKAGPLSYEQYF. CDR3 nucleotides: TGTGCCAGCAGTTTTAAGGCAGGGCCCCTTTCCTACGAGCAGTACTTC. The chain carries TRBV27 and TRBJ2-7; D is perhaps TRBD1 (5 bases). Trimming removed 3 bases from V and 1 base from J, with 16 bases in between. This CDR3 has 16 amino acids. Germline CDR1 and CDR2: MNHEY and SMNVEV (reference sequence).

The V and J genes are TRBV2 and TRBJ2-3; perhaps TRBD1 as D (6 bases). CDR3 size: 13 residues. Germline loops: CDR1 SNHLY, CDR2 FYNNEI. V was shortened by 7 bases and J by 2 bases, with 10 bases between the two germline ends. The CDR3 spells CASKAGATDTQYF. Written as DNA, the CDR3 is TGTGCCAGCAAAGCAGGGGCCACAGATACGCAGTATTTT.

This clone was detected once. The V call is TRBV29-1, the J call TRBJ2-2; D is undetermined. This CDR3 region has 13 residues. Germline V gene sequence: CDR1 SQVTM, CDR2 ANQGSEA. Trimming shortened V by 3 bases and J by 1 base, and 6 bases separated the two germline ends. CDR3 protein: CSVDPRNTGELFF. The CDR3 nucleotides read TGCAGCGTTGACCCGCGGAACACCGGGGAGCTGTTTTTT.

This chain uses TRBV28 with TRBJ1-1, with 7 bases matching TRBD1. Germline trimming cut 6 bases from V and 5 bases from J; bases unmatched to any gene: 12. Germline values: CDR1 MDHEN, CDR2 SYDVKM. The CDR3 runs 15 residues. In DNA form, the CDR3 reads TGTGCCAGCAGCTCGCAGGGGGAGACGAGGACTGAAGCTTTCTTT. Encoded protein: CASSSQGETRTEAFF.

The chain employs TRBV29-1 and TRBJ2-7, with 8 positions matching TRBD2. The germline CDR1 and CDR2 sequences are SQVTM and ANQGSEA. The V and J ends lost 4 bases and 5 bases, in that order; junction bases with no gene match: 16. The CDR3 spans 16 residues. The CDR3 nucleotides are TGCAGCGTTGGTTTCAGCGGGAGCCCCGGAGCCCACGAGCAGTACTTC. The encoded protein is CSVGFSGSPGAHEQYF.

This chain uses TRBV6-1 with TRBJ1-2; D gene unclear. Trimming stripped 0 bases from V and 8 bases from J, with 10 bases between. The CDR3 has 13 residues. Germline V gene data show CDR1 as MNHNS and CDR2 as SASEGT. Here the CDR3 reads CASSEAREVGYTF. The CDR3 nucleotides read TGTGCCAGCAGTGAAGCAAGGGAGGTAGGCTACACCTTC.

The chain uses TRBV19 and TRBJ1-5; 9 nucleotides agree with TRBD1. V lost 5 bases, J lost 4 bases, and 18 bases stayed unmatched. The CDR3 runs 19 residues. Germline V gives CDR1 LNHDA, CDR2 SQIVND (reference sequence). CDR3 bases: TGTGCCAGTAGTCTCGCTCTCGGGACAGGGAGTATCCTTAATCAGCCCCAGCATTTT. It encodes CASSLALGTGSILNQPQHF.

This clone has more than one count but fewer than ten. J is TRBJ2-3 and V is TRBV6-1, with 12 bases lining up with TRBD2. Trimming took 1 base from V and 4 from J; bases not matched to a gene: 3. The CDR3 runs to 16 residues. CDR1 and CDR2 from the germline V gene are MNHNS and SASEGT. CDR3 protein: CASSEVLAGGADTQYF. DNA for the CDR3: TGTGCCAGCAGTGAAGTACTAGCGGGGGGAGCAGATACGCAGTATTTT.

J is TRBJ2-7 and V is TRBV28, with 11 bases matching TRBD2. This CDR3 is 15 amino acids long. The germline CDR1 and CDR2 sequences are MDHEN and SYDVKM. V was clipped by 3 bases and J by 6 bases; unmatched bases: 7. The CDR3 nucleotides read TGTGCCAGCAGTTTGGCCACTAGCGGGAGAGGCGAGCAGTACTTC. Translating gives CASSLATSGRGEQYF. The whole variable domain, remainder taken from reference TRBV28 and TRBJ2-7, is DVKVTQSSRYLVKRTGEKVFLECVQDMDHENMFWYRQDPGLGLRLIYFSYDVKMKEKGDIPEGYSVSREKKERFSLILESASTNQTSMYLCASSLATSGRGEQYFGPGTRLTVT.

This clone showed up just a few times. The chain employs TRBV28 and TRBJ2-1, with D possibly being TRBD2 (6 bases). There are 15 residues in the CDR3. CDR1 is MDHEN, CDR2 SYDVKM, per germline. The V end was cut by 7 bases, the J end by 7 bases, with 20 bases between. CDR3 in DNA: TGTGCCAGCACTCAAATGGGGGGAGTGTATAATGAGCAGTTCTTC. Residues: CASTQMGGVYNEQFF.

V and J are TRBV15 and TRBJ2-1, with 9 bases aligning to TRBD1. Germline-derived CDR1 and CDR2 are LNHNV and YYDKDF (reference sequence). Germline trimming cut 3 bases from V and 4 bases from J; bases unmatched to any gene: 1. CDR3 length: 14 amino acids. CDR3: CATSSGQGYNEQFF. CDR3 DNA sequence: TGTGCCACCAGCAGCGGACAGGGGTACAATGAGCAGTTCTTC.

In its sample, this clone was seen a few times. The chain is built from TRBV6-1 and TRBJ1-1, with TRBD1 matching 9 bases. The CDR3 contains 14 residues. After removal of 7 bases from V and 0 bases from J, the junction contained 3 bases not matched to a gene. The germline V gene has CDR1 MNHNS and CDR2 SASEGT. CDR3 protein: CASNRDRVNTEAFF. As DNA, the CDR3 is TGTGCCAGCAACCGGGACAGGGTGAACACTGAAGCTTTCTTT.

This chain connects TRBV30 to TRBJ1-2, with a weak D call TRBD1 (6 bases). Germline CDR1 reads GTSNPN; CDR2 reads SVGIG (reference sequence). CDR3 length: 15 amino acids. V was cut by 2 bases and J by 1 base, with 14 bases left in between. The CDR3 is CAWSLGTGNNYGYTF. The CDR3 DNA reads TGTGCCTGGAGTCTCGGAACAGGGAATAACTATGGCTACACCTTC.

This sequence joins TRBV7-3 and TRBJ2-2, with D possibly matching TRBD1 (6 bases). Per the germline V gene, CDR1 is SGHTA and CDR2 is FQGTGA. V lost 6 bases to trimming and J lost 4 bases, with 15 bases between them. The CDR3 length is 15 residues. CDR3 residues: CASRSVAGATGELFF. The DNA for the CDR3 is TGTGCCAGCAGATCAGTTGCAGGGGCCACCGGGGAGCTGTTTTTT.

This clone was counted only a few times. The chain combines TRBV2 with TRBJ1-5; 9 positions match TRBD1. V gave up 6 bases and J gave up 7 bases; unmatched junction bases: 16. Per germline, CDR1 SNHLY and CDR2 FYNNEI. This CDR3 is built from 17 residues. The CDR3 is CASRDTTGQGSGQPQHF. In nucleotides, the CDR3 is TGTGCCAGCAGGGATACGACGGGACAGGGATCGGGGCAGCCCCAGCATTTT.

This clone was seen once. The gene calls are TRBV6-5 and TRBJ2-3; 7 nucleotides agree with TRBD2. Germline V gives CDR1 MNHEY, CDR2 SVGAGI. The V gene end was trimmed by 2 bases and the J gene end by 1 base; junction bases not matched to a gene: 6. This CDR3 is built from 16 residues. CDR3 amino acids: CASSYGASGGTDTQYF. Written as DNA, the CDR3 is TGTGCCAGCAGTTACGGGGCTAGCGGTGGCACAGATACGCAGTATTTT.

This clone was counted a few times. The chain joins TRBV19 to TRBJ1-5, with TRBD1 identical over 10 bases. This CDR3 has 13 residues. J was trimmed by 2 bases and V by 10 bases; bases with no gene match: 2. The germline V gene encodes CDR1 LNHDA and CDR2 SQIVND (reference sequence). CDR3 sequence reads: CATGTGGNQPQHF. The CDR3 DNA reads as TGTGCCACTGGGACAGGGGGCAATCAGCCCCAGCATTTT.

As for this clone: Distinct nucleotide sequences in the sample also encode this CDR3. The CDR3 protein is CASSLGLAGGYEQYF. The CDR3 region has the DNA TGTGCCAGCAGCCTAGGACTAGCGGGGGGCTACGAGCAGTACTTC. The V call is TRBV28, the J call TRBJ2-7, with 14 bases aligning to TRBD2. There are 15 residues in the CDR3. Germline trimming cut 6 bases from V and 3 bases from J; bases unmatched to any gene: 4. CDR1 and CDR2 (germline): MDHEN, SYDVKM.

This clone was picked up a small number of times. V usage is TRBV4-1 and J usage is TRBJ2-4; 8 bases map to TRBD1. With V trimmed by 4 bases and J by 5 bases, 10 bases remained unmatched. The germline V gene has CDR1 MGHRA and CDR2 YSYEKL. There are 16 residues in the CDR3. As DNA, the CDR3 is TGCGCCAGCAGCCTTTCTCGTGCCAGGGGGCAAAACATTCAGTACTTC. It is translated as CASSLSRARGQNIQYF.

This clone was seen more than once but under ten times. This chain links TRBV10-3 with TRBJ1-1; perhaps TRBD1 as D (5 bases). The CDR3 covers 13 residues. Germline CDR1 is ENHRY and CDR2 is SYGVKD. Trimming cost V 5 bases and J 3 bases, with 10 bases left between them. Written as DNA, the CDR3 is TGTGCCATCAGTCCAGGGCAATACACTGAAGCTTTCTTT. Protein product: CAISPGQYTEAFF.

This clone turned up a few times. V and J are TRBV5-4 and TRBJ1-2; unclear D gene. The CDR3 covers 12 residues. The V end was cut by 2 bases, the J end by 8 bases, with 10 bases between. CDR1 and CDR2 (germline): SGHNT, YYREEE (reference sequence). The CDR3, as DNA: TGTGCCAGCAGCTTACCGGGGATCGGCTACACCTTC. Translated: CASSLPGIGYTF.